This T cell receptor (beta chain) was observed in a study of STAT5B mutations in CD4+ large granular lymphocyte leukemia. Study-level findings and limits: Compared with healthy controls (2/35), patient top clones favored TRBV06 (8/27).

Germline CDR1 reads MNHNS; CDR2 reads SASEGT. The CDR3 is 18 amino acids. Trimming stripped 0 bases from V and 0 bases from J, with 15 bases between. This table comes from immunoSEQ multiplex PCR, and its TCRdb copy is limited to in-frame clones, with some not included. The sample records nearly 20,000 clones, roughly 84% being singletons. Turning to this clone: What it binds is unknown.

This TCR came from a human donor in good health. The sample taken for sequencing was CD4+ T cells from blood buffy coats. J is TRBJ1-5 and V is TRBV6-1; D uncertain. The CDR3: CASSEALQAGASNQPQHF. Written as DNA, the CDR3 is TGTGCCAGCAGTGAAGCGCTTCAGGCAGGCGCTAGCAATCAGCCCCAGCATTTT.